This T cell receptor (beta chain) emerged from a study of CXCR3-negative and CXCR3-positive naive CD8 T cells. Findings and limits, study-wide: TRB CDR3 hydrophobicity was greater in CXCR3-positive naive cells than in CXCR3-negative naive cells. TRBV-TRBJ usage was alike in naive CXCR3-negative and CXCR3-positive cells but differed in memory cells. Much lower diversity was found in memory CD8+ cells, while both naive subsets had comparably high diversity. The level of CXCR3 expression partially decreased after cryopreservation; the majority of assays used fresh PBMCs.

At 300,000 to 350,000 cells each, triplicate sorts were carried out for each CD8+ T cell subset. Each TRB cDNA library was prepared by 5' RACE (with UMI labels). TCRdb re-called the 5' RACE reads and shows each CDR3 protein once, DNA omitted. The table lists some 120,000 distinct CDR3 sequences. Comments on this clonotype: Its antigen remains unknown.

This CDR3 spans 15 amino acids. Germline V gene data show CDR1 as SEHNR and CDR2 as FQNEAQ (reference sequence). This receptor was obtained from a human donor in good health. Some clones in this sample may be carry-over from other donors' samples. The V gene is TRBV7-9, the J gene TRBJ2-7; without DNA, the TCRdb call of TRBD1 cannot be checked. The sample comprised naive CXCR3+ CD8+ T cells from blood. Subset given: CD45RO-CCR7+CD27+CD95- naive CD8+ T cells expressing CXCR3 (TNR3+). CDR3 in amino acids: CASSLRAGESYEQYF.